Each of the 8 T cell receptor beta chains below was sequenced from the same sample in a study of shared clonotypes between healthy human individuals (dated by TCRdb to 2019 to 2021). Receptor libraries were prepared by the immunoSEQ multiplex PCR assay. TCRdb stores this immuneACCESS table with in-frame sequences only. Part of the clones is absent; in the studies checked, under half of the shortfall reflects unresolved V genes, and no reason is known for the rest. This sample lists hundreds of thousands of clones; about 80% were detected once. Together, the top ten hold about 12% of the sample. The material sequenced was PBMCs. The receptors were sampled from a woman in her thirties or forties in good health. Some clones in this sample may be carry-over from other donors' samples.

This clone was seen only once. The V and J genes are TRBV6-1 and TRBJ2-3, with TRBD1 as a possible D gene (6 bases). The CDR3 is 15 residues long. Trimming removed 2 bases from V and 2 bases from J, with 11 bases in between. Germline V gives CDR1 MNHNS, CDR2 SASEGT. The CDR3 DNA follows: TGTGCCAGCAGTGAAACCCGGGACAACACAGATACGCAGTATTTT. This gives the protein CASSETRDNTDTQYF.

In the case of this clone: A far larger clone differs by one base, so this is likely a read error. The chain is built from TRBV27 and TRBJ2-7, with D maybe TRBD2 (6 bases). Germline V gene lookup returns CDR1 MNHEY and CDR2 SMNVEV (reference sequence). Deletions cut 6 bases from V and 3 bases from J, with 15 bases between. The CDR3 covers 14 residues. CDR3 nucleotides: TGTGCCAGCAGAGCGGCTAGCGAGTACTACGAGCAGTACTTC. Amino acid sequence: CASRAASEYYEQYF.

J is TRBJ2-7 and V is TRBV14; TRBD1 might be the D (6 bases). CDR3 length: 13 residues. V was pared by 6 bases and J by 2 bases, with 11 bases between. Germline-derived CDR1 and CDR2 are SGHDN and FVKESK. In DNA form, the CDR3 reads TGTGCCAGCAGACTACAGGGAGCCTACGAGCAGTACTTC. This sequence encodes CASRLQGAYEQYF.

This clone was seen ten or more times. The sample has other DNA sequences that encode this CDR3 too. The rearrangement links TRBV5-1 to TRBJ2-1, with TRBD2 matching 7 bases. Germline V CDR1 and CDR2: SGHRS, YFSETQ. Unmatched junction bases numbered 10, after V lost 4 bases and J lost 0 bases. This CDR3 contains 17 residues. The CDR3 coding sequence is TGCGCCAGCAGCCGGGAGGCTAGCGGATCCTCCTACAATGAGCAGTTCTTC. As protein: CASSREASGSSYNEQFF. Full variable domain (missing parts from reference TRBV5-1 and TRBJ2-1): KAGVTQTPRYLIKTRGQQVTLSCSPISGHRSVSWYQQTPGQGLQFLFEYFSETQRNKGNFPGRFSGRQFSNSRSEMNVSTLELGDSALYLCASSREASGSSYNEQFFGPGTRLTVL.

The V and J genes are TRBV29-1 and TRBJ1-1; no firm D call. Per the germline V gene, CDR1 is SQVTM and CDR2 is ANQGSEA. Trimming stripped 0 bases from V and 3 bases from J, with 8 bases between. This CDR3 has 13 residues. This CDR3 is CSVEDQIYTEAFF. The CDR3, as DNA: TGCAGCGTTGAAGACCAGATTTACACTGAAGCTTTCTTT. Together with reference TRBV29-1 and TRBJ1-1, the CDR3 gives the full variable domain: SAVISQKPSRDICQRGTSLTIQCQVDSQVTMMFWYRQQPGQSLTLIATANQGSEATYESGFVIDKFPISRPNLTFSTLTVSNMSPEDSSIYLCSVEDQIYTEAFFGQGTRLTVV.

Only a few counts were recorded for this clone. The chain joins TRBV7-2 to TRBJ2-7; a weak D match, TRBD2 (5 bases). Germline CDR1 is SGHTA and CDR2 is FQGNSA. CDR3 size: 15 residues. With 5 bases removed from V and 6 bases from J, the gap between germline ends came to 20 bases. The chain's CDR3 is CASSPLGRLAREQYF. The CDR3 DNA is TGTGCCAGCAGCCCCCTAGGAAGGCTAGCCCGCGAGCAGTACTTC.

The CDR3 DNA sequence: TGTGCCAGCAGCGCGGGACTAGCGGGAGTCGAGCAGTACTTC. This codes for CASSAGLAGVEQYF. The chain combines TRBV11-2 with TRBJ2-7; 14 bases align to TRBD2. The CDR3 contains 14 residues. J was trimmed by 6 bases and V by 5 bases; bases with no gene match: 3. Germline V gives CDR1 SGHAT, CDR2 FQNNGV. Complete variable domain (other parts from reference TRBV11-2 and TRBJ2-7): EAGVAQSPRYKIIEKRQSVAFWCNPISGHATLYWYQQILGQGPKLLIQFQNNGVVDDSQLPKDRFSAERLKGVDSTLKIQPAKLEDSAVYLCASSAGLAGVEQYFGPGTRLTVT.

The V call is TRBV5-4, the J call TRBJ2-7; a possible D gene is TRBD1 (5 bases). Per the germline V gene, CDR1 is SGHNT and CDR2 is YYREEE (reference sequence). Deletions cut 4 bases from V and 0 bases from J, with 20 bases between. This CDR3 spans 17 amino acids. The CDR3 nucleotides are TGTGCCAGCAGCCCGGCGAGTGGACAACAGAGCTCCTACGAGCAGTACTTC. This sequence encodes CASSPASGQQSSYEQYF.